The 5 T cell receptor beta chains reported below all come from one sample, sequenced in a study of shared clonotypes between healthy human individuals. Method: immunoSEQ multiplex PCR; TCRdb's copy keeps in-frame clones and lacks some. The repertoire has under 130,000 clones, about 67% of them found once; the top ten carry about 24%. Sequencing input: memory CD8+ T cells sorted from blood. The subset denotes: CD45RO+ cells pooled with CCR7-negative TemRA cells. All receptors come from a woman under 40 in good health.

The CDR3 nucleotides read TGCGCCAGCAGCTTGGGTAGCGACAACCTCGGCACCGGGGAGCTGTTTTTT. Translation gives CASSLGSDNLGTGELFF. The V call is TRBV5-1, the J call TRBJ2-2; D is perhaps TRBD2 (5 bases). CDR1 SGHRS and CDR2 YFSETQ come from the germline V gene. CDR3 size: 17 residues. Trimming took off 0 bases at V and 4 bases at J, with 16 bases between the two ends. The full variable domain, completed using reference TRBV5-1 and TRBJ2-2, is KAGVTQTPRYLIKTRGQQVTLSCSPISGHRSVSWYQQTPGQGLQFLFEYFSETQRNKGNFPGRFSGRQFSNSRSEMNVSTLELGDSALYLCASSLGSDNLGTGELFFGEGSRLTVL.

In this sample, this clone turned up many times. The CDR3 region is CASSIGLSYEQYF. The CDR3 DNA sequence: TGTGCCAGCTCAATTGGGCTTTCCTACGAGCAGTACTTC. The rearrangement uses TRBV18 and TRBJ2-7; D not resolved. Per the germline V gene, CDR1 is KGHSH and CDR2 is LQKENI. This CDR3 contains 13 residues. V gave up 5 bases and J gave up 1 base, with 9 bases separating them. The complete variable domain, with remaining parts taken from reference TRBV18 and TRBJ2-7, reads NAGVMQNPRHLVRRRGQEARLRCSPMKGHSHVYWYRQLPEEGLKFMVYLQKENIIDESGMPKERFSAEFPKEGPSILRIQQVVRGDSAAYFCASSIGLSYEQYFGPGTRLTVT.

This clone was seen a few times. The chain has TRBV7-2 and TRBJ2-7; D is perhaps TRBD1 (5 bases). This CDR3 is built from 15 residues. CDR1 is SGHTA and CDR2 is FQGNSA in the germline V gene. V was clipped by 5 bases and J by 3 bases, with 17 bases between them. CDR3 coding DNA: TGTGCCAGCAGCCCAAGATGGGGCAAGGGCTACGAGCAGTACTTC. Translating it yields CASSPRWGKGYEQYF.

The chain is built from TRBV27 and TRBJ2-7; D might be TRBD2 (5 bases). The V gene lost 6 bases and the J gene lost 6 bases, with 15 bases spanning the gap. The germline V gene encodes CDR1 MNHEY and CDR2 SMNVEV (reference sequence). The CDR3 is 13 amino acids. CDR3 sequence: CASSHRGEGEQYF. The CDR3 DNA follows: TGTGCCAGCAGCCACCGCGGAGAGGGCGAGCAGTACTTC.

This clone was counted a single time. The V call is TRBV11-2, the J call TRBJ2-7, with a possible D match to TRBD1 (6 bases). Germline V gives CDR1 SGHAT, CDR2 FQNNGV. The CDR3 has 15 residues. V was trimmed by 4 bases and J by 5 bases, leaving 18 bases between them. CDR3 in amino acids: CASSSYRDSPHEQYF. CDR3 sequence (DNA): TGTGCCAGCAGCTCGTACAGGGATTCACCGCACGAGCAGTACTTC.